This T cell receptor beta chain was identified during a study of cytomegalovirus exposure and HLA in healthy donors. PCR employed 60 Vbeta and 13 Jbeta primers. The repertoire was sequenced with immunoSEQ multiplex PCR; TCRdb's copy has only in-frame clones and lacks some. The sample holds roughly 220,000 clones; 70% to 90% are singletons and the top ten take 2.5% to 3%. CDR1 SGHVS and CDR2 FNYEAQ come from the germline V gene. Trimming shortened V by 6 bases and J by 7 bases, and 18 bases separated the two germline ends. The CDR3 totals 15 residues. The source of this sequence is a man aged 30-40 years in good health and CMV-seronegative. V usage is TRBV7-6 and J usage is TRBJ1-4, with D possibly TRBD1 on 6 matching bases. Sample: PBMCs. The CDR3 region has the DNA TGTGCCAGCAGGACAGGTGCTGGGGGCGTTGAAAAACTGTTTTTT. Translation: CASRTGAGGVEKLFF. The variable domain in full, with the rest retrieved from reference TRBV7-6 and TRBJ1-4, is GAGVSQSPRYKVTKRGQDVALRCDPISGHVSLYWYRQALGQGPEFLTYFNYEAQQDKSGLPNDRFSAERPEGSISTLTIQRTEQRDSAMYRCASRTGAGGVEKLFFGSGTQLSVL.